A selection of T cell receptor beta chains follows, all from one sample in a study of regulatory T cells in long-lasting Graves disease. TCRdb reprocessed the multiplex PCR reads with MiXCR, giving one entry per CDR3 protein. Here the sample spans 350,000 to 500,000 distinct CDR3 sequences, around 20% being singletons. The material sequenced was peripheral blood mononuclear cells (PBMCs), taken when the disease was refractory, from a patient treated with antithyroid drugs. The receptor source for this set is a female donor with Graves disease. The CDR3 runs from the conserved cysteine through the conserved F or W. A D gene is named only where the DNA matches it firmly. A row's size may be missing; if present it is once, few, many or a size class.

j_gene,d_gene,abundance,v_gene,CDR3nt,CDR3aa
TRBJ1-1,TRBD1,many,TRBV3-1,TGTGCCAGCAGCCAAAGATGGAGGGGACAGGGACCTCAGGACACTGAAGCTTTCTTT,CASSQRWRGQGPQDTEAFF
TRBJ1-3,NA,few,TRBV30,TGTGCCTCATCGGGCCGCTCGGACACCATATATTTT,CASSGRSDTIYF
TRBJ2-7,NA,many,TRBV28,TGTGCCAGCAGTTCGGGTGGCGTAGGGTCCTACGAGCAGTACTTC,CASSSGGVGSYEQYF
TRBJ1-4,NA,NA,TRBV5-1,TGCGCCAGCAGCTTGGCCGGGTCAACTAATGAAAAACTGTTTTTT,CASSLAGSTNEKLFF
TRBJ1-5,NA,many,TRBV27,TGTGCCAGCAGTTTAACCCTTCGGGGGGGGGGGCTTCAGCCCCAGCATTTT,CASSLTLRGGGLQPQHF
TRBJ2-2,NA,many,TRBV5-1,TGCGCCAGCAGCTTGTTAGGGGGTCCCACCGGGGAGCTGTTTTTT,CASSLLGGPTGELFF
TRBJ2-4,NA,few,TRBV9,TGTGCCAGCAGCGACGCAGGGGACATTCAGTACTTC,CASSDAGDIQYF
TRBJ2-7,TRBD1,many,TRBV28,TGTGCCAGCCGGGACAGCACCTTATACGAGCAGTACTTC,CASRDSTLYEQYF
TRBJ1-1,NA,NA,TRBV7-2,TGTGCCAGCAGCTTAGCGCTATCATCTGAAGCTTTCTTT,CASSLALSSEAFF
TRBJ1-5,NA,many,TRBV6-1,TGTGCCAGCAGTGCCCGCGGGGGAAGTCAGCCCCAGCATTTT,CASSARGGSQPQHF
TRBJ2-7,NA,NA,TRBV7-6,TGTGCCAGCAGCTTGGCCCAGAGGAATGAGCAGTACTTC,CASSLAQRNEQYF
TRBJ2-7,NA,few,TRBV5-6,TGTGCCAGCAGCCCGTGGATAGAAAAAGACTACGAGCAGTACTTC,CASSPWIEKDYEQYF
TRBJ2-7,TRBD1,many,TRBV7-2,TGTGCCAGCAGCTTATTTGTGGGACAGGACTACGAGCAGTACTTC,CASSLFVGQDYEQYF
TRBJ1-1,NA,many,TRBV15,TGTGCCACCAGCAGACTACCTTGGAACACTGAAGCTTTCTTT,CATSRLPWNTEAFF
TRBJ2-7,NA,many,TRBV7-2,TGTGCCAGCACCATGGGGCGTCTAAGCCGCTCCTACGAGCAGTACTTC,CASTMGRLSRSYEQYF
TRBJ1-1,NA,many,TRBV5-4,TGTGCCAGCAGCTTGCAACAGGTGAACACTGAAGCTTTCTTT,CASSLQQVNTEAFF
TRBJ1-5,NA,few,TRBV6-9,TGTGCCAGCAGTTATTCAGGGGTCGATCAGCCCCAGCATTTT,CASSYSGVDQPQHF
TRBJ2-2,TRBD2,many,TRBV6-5,TGTGCCAGCAGTTACTCAGGACTAGCGGGGAACACCGGGGAGCTGTTTTTT,CASSYSGLAGNTGELFF
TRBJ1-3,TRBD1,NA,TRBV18,TGTGCCAGCTCACCTTCCGGGACAGCTGGAAACACCATATATTTT,CASSPSGTAGNTIYF
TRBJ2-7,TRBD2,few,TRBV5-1,TGCGCCAGCAGCTTGGGGGCAGCGGGAGTGTTTGGTTACGAGCAGTACTTC,CASSLGAAGVFGYEQYF
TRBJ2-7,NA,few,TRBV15,TGTGCCACCGGCAGAAGACGGGAGACCCACGAGCAGTACTTC,CATGRRRETHEQYF
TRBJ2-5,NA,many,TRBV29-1,TGCAGCGTTGTGTCTGGGGGCAGGGGAATGGAGACCCAGTACTTC,CSVVSGGRGMETQYF
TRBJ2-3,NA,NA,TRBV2,TGTGCCAGCAGGACCCCGGGGCTAGCAGGTGCAGATACGCAGTATTTT,CASRTPGLAGADTQYF
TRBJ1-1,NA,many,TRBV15,TGTGCCACCAAGGACGGAGGACCTACGGCTTTCTTT,CATKDGGPTAFF
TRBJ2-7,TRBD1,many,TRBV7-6,TGTGCCAGCAGCTTAGTGGCGGAGACAGGGGAAAACGAGCAGTACTTC,CASSLVAETGENEQYF
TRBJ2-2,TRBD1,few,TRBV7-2,TGTGCCAGCAGCGAACAGGGGGCCACCGGGGAGCTGTTTTTT,CASSEQGATGELFF
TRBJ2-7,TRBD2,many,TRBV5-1,TGCGCCAGCAGCTCCGAGACTAGCGGGAGCTCCTACGAGCAGTACTTC,CASSSETSGSSYEQYF
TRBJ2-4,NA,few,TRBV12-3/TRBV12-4,TGTGCCAGCAGCGTGGGGGGTGTGAACATTCAGTACTTC,CASSVGGVNIQYF
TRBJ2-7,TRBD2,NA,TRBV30,TGTGCCTGGAGTGTACCCAGCGGGAGAGCTTACGAGCAGTACTTC,CAWSVPSGRAYEQYF
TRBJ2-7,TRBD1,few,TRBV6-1,TGTGCCAGCAGCCCTGGGACAGGGGATCTCTACGAGCAGTACTTC,CASSPGTGDLYEQYF
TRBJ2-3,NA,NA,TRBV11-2,TGTGCCAGCAGAGGGAACCTCAGGGATACGCAGTATTTT,CASRGNLRDTQYF
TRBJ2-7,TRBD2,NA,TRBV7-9,TGTGCCAGCAGCCCTTCGGGACTAGTTTACGAGCAGTACTTC,CASSPSGLVYEQYF
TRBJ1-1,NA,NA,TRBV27,TGTGCCAGCAGTTTATCGGAGGGGAACACTGAAGCTTTCTTT,CASSLSEGNTEAFF
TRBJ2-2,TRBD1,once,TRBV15,TGTGCCACCAGCAGTGTCCGGCAGGGGGCCGGGGAGCTGTTTTTT,CATSSVRQGAGELFF
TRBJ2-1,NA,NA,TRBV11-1,TGTGCCAGCAGCTTAGAACAGGACGGATACAATGAGCAGTTCTTC,CASSLEQDGYNEQFF
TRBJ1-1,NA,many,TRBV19,TGTGCCAGTAGCTCCCGGGGGGCAGGTTCGGTCACTGAAGCTTTCTTT,CASSSRGAGSVTEAFF
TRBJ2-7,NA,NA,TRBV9,TGTGCCAGCAGCCCCGAGGACCTTATCTACGAGCAGTACTTC,CASSPEDLIYEQYF
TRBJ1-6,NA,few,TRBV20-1,TGCAGTGCTCGAGACGGCGGAACCCTCCACTTT,CSARDGGTLHF
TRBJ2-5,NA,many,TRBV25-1,TGTGCCACCGCGGACAGATACTTTTTTGAAGAGACCCAGTACTTC,CATADRYFFEETQYF
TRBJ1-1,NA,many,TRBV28,TGTGCCAGCAGCCCCCAGGTGGCTGAAGCTTTCTTT,CASSPQVAEAFF
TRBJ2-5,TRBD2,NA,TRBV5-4,TGTGCCAGCAGCCCCGAGGCGGGAGGCCAAGAGACCCAGTGCTTC,CASSPEAGGQETQCF
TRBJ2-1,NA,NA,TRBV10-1,TGCGCCAGCAGTGAGGAACCTAGCCGGCGTGAGCAGTTCTTC,CASSEEPSRREQFF
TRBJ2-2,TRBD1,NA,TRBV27,TGTGCCAGCAGTTTAGACAGGGTGAGAACCGGGGAGCTGTTTTTT,CASSLDRVRTGELFF
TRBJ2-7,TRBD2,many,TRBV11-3,TGTGCCAGCAGCCCGGGGGGAGGCCACGACTACGAGCAGTACTTC,CASSPGGGHDYEQYF
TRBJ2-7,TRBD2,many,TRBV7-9,TGTGCCAGCAGCTTCTTTGGACTAGCGGGAGTTAACGAGCAGTACTTC,CASSFFGLAGVNEQYF
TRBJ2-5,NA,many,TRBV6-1,TGTGCCAGCAGTGAATCGGCTACCGGGCGGGAGACCCAGTACTTC,CASSESATGRETQYF
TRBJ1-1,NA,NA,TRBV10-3,TGTGCCGCCCACCGGGGCCCGAACACTGAAGCTTTCTTT,CAAHRGPNTEAFF
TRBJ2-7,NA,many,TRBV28,TGTGCCAGCAGTTTTGAGGGATTCGCCTACGAGCAGTACTTC,CASSFEGFAYEQYF
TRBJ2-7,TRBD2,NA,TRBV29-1,TGCAGCGTTTTGACTAGCGGGAGCTCCTACGAGCAGTACTTC,CSVLTSGSSYEQYF
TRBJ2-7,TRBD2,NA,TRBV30,TGTGCCTGGAGTGTACAAAGCGGGAGGGAATACGAGCAGTACTTC,CAWSVQSGREYEQYF
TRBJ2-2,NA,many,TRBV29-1,TGCAGCGTTGAAGGCGGACGCACCGGGGAGCTGTTTTTT,CSVEGGRTGELFF
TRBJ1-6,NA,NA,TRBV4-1,TGCGCCAGCAGCCAAGATAGGGGCAGAAATTCACCCCTCCACTTT,CASSQDRGRNSPLHF
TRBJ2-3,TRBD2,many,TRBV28,TGTGCCAGCAGTTTAAGACTAGCGGCTTACACAGATACGCAGTATTTT,CASSLRLAAYTDTQYF
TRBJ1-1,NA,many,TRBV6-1,TGTGCCAGCAGTATCGGCATGATGAACACTGAAGCTTTCTTT,CASSIGMMNTEAFF